This paragraph reports one TCR beta chain. Antigen: not known. TCRdb called the reads again in MiXCR, with one record for every CDR3 protein. The sample lists about 340,000 distinct CDR3 sequences; about 29% were seen once. This specimen belongs to a study of T cell repertoires in cytomegalovirus infection. In the study overall: Recently identified HLA-C-restricted CMV epitopes were used, and well-studied HLA-B-restricted CMV epitopes were used as well. Matching HLA type and CMV infection were both indicated by public TCR beta signatures. Whole-study findings and limits: Dominating the ex vivo response were TCR beta clonotypes that were CMV-specific and HLA-C-restricted. Carriers of CMV and the relevant HLA type were discriminated by public TCR beta frequency.

CDR1 SGDLS and CDR2 YYNGEE come from the germline V gene. The CDR3 totals 15 residues. The trim removed 4 bases at V and 2 bases at J, leaving 6 bases unmatched. The sample was cultured PBMCs, taken from culture after CMV antigen stimulation. This clonotype was obtained from a human donor in good health (CMV status not recorded). Some clones in this sample may be carry-over from other donors' samples. This sequence joins TRBV9 and TRBJ2-7; 10 bases are shared with TRBD1. The CDR3 sequence: CASSPGTGVTYEQYF. CDR3 DNA: TGTGCCAGCAGCCCCGGGACAGGGGTTACCTACGAGCAGTACTTC. The whole variable domain, remainder taken from reference TRBV9 and TRBJ2-7, is DSGVTQTPKHLITATGQRVTLRCSPRSGDLSVYWYQQSLDQGLQFLIQYYNGEERAKGNILERFSAQQFPDLHSELNLSSLELGDSALYFCASSPGTGVTYEQYFGPGTRLTVT.